The clone carrying this TCR beta chain was counted a single time. Its antigen is not known. Sequencing used immunoSEQ multiplex PCR; TCRdb keeps in-frame clones, though not all of them. The profile shows about 320,000 clones, 85% of them singletons. Treatment described: some 20 received Ad26.COV2.S at low or high dose, single or two shots; about five received placebo; per-sample allocation not given. The investigators took samples on day 63 after the first vaccine or placebo injection. An 18-55-year-old adult in Boston served as donor. From germline, CDR1 is MDHEN and CDR2 SYDVKM. CDR3 length equals 18 residues. The trim removed 6 bases at V and 5 bases at J, leaving 16 bases unmatched. These data originate in a study of Ad26.COV2.S vaccination and SARS-CoV-2 variants. Background on the study: Into the muscle, Ad26.COV2.S was dosed once or twice, 56 days apart.

Study-level points and caveats: Reportedly, after vaccination the spike-specific CD8+ and CD4+ T cell responses displayed substantial breadth. Measures of TCR breadth and depth may have fallen short of total T cell responses.

The rearrangement links TRBV28 to TRBJ1-6; 7 bases agree with TRBD1. This material consisted of peripheral blood, taken in a trial of Ad26.COV2.S vaccine versus placebo. This receptor was taken from a person aged 18 to 65 who received the Ad26.COV2.S COVID-19 vaccine or a placebo. The CDR3 reads CASSLDRSIQDDNSPLHF. CDR3 DNA sequence: TGTGCCAGCAGCCTGGACAGGTCGATCCAAGACGATAATTCACCCCTCCACTTT.